The entry below describes one T cell receptor beta chain. Its antigen remains unidentified. The data were obtained in a study of T cell responses to AZD1222 COVID-19 vaccine. Background on the study: Second-dose schedules of about 4 or about 12 weeks were combined. Points from the study as a whole: Clonal diversity may have been underestimated in mostly white British donors. Nearly half of the spike-specific TCRs reportedly recognize variant regions that carry no mutations. The study identified only five or six AZD1222 recipients as seropositive at baseline.

Data came from immunoSEQ multiplex PCR; TCRdb stores just in-frame clones and leaves some out. This table holds approximately 35,000 clones, around 88% found once. The V end was cut by 2 bases, the J end by 1 base, with 8 bases between. This CDR3 comprises 14 residues. Germline V CDR1 and CDR2: KGHSH, LQKENI. The sample was peripheral blood, taken on day 0 of AZD1222 vaccination. The V and J genes are TRBV18 and TRBJ2-5; no clear D. The source of this sequence is an adult in good health. The chain's CDR3 is CASSPVGSQETQYF. In DNA, the CDR3 is TGTGCCAGCTCACCAGTGGGTTCCCAAGAGACCCAGTACTTC.